This T cell receptor (beta chain) was obtained from a study of cytomegalovirus exposure and HLA in healthy donors. Findings of the study overall: The study labeled 180 or so TCR beta chains cytomegalovirus-associated.

In germline, CDR1 is SGHAT, CDR2 FQNNGV. This CDR3 spans 13 amino acids. Trimming removed 5 bases at V and 6 bases at J, with 13 bases between. TCRdb's table, derived via immunoSEQ multiplex PCR, lists solely in-frame clones and lacks some. The repertoire holds roughly 98,000 clones, over 75% seen once, with 5.5% to 7.5% in the top ten. The table lists this clone with a few counts. Its antigen is unidentified. Sequencing input: PBMCs. The chain joins TRBV11-2 to TRBJ2-5; D gene uncertain. This clonotype originated in a young man in good health and CMV-seropositive. The CDR3 is CASSANQQQTQYF. The CDR3 DNA is TGTGCCAGCAGCGCGAACCAACAGCAGACCCAGTACTTC.